The rows below give T cell receptor beta chains drawn from one sample of a study of a mutant IDH1 vaccine in newly diagnosed glioma. Assay: immunoSEQ multiplex PCR; the TCRdb copy retains only in-frame clones and omits some. The sample holds about 54,000 clones, around four fifths seen once. Their antigens remain unidentified. The sequences come from PBMCs, collected from a glioma patient whose treatment included an IDH1 peptide vaccine. These receptors came from a woman younger than 35 with glioma. Both conserved end residues are trimmed from each CDR3.

J gene	V gene	CDR3 protein
TRBJ2-7	TRBV7-2	ASSLLGSSYEQY
TRBJ1-2	TRBV29-1	SVARTTGIDGYT
TRBJ2-7	TRBV7-9	ASSWTPYEQY
TRBJ1-2	TRBV11-3	ASSSRLGANYGYT
TRBJ2-5	TRBV2	ARVGCETQY
TRBJ1-1	TRBV10-3	AISAPTRDRRLGQGDTEAF
TRBJ1-2	TRBV5-4	ASTDFDRGLSYGYT
TRBJ2-7	TRBV6-6	ASSLGQAALGEQY
TRBJ1-1	TRBV15	ATNTPEVQDKAF
TRBJ2-7	TRBV4-3	ASSQAASKFSYEQY
TRBJ2-7	TRBV6-1	ASHIVGIGEQY
TRBJ1-2	TRBV4-2	ASSQVGQGAYYGYT
TRBJ2-1	TRBV5-1	ASSFVGGPYNEQF
TRBJ2-7	TRBV27	ASSPRPIGGYEQY
TRBJ1-1	TRBV11-2	ASTPTGLNTEAF
TRBJ1-1	TRBV6-5	ASSSGLGTEAF
TRBJ2-5	TRBV30	AWSRSGRRGETQY
TRBJ2-2	TRBV7-9	ASSLAPGQGIGELF
TRBJ1-1	TRBV5-4	ASSNLDRENTEAF
TRBJ1-1	TRBV10-3	AKYQGSGAAF
TRBJ1-1	TRBV6-1	ASRRMNTEAF
TRBJ2-3	TRBV2	ATDGSSTDTQY
TRBJ2-3	TRBV6-1	ASSPKSSTDTQY
TRBJ1-1	TRBV5-4	ASSPSGQVNTEAF
TRBJ2-2	TRBV5-1	ASSRTTGSTGELF
TRBJ2-5	TRBV11-3	ASSLAGMETQY
TRBJ2-7	TRBV5-1	ASSVGSSGSYYEQY
TRBJ2-3	TRBV9	ASSAAGGQGTDTQY
TRBJ2-3	TRBV6-5	ASKETGSPDTQY
TRBJ1-1	TRBV6-5	ASYRPTLTDTEAF
TRBJ1-1	TRBV13	ASSLGSTYTEAF
TRBJ2-1	TRBV7-2	ASSPGWDAQQF
TRBJ1-3	TRBV7-8	ASSIAGTSGNTIY
TRBJ2-1	TRBV5-4	ASTISRTSGGSEQF
TRBJ2-6	TRBV6-6	ASSYLSGANVLT
TRBJ1-5	TRBV5-4	ASSLEDGPQH
TRBJ1-2	TRBV9	ASSHMTDYGYT